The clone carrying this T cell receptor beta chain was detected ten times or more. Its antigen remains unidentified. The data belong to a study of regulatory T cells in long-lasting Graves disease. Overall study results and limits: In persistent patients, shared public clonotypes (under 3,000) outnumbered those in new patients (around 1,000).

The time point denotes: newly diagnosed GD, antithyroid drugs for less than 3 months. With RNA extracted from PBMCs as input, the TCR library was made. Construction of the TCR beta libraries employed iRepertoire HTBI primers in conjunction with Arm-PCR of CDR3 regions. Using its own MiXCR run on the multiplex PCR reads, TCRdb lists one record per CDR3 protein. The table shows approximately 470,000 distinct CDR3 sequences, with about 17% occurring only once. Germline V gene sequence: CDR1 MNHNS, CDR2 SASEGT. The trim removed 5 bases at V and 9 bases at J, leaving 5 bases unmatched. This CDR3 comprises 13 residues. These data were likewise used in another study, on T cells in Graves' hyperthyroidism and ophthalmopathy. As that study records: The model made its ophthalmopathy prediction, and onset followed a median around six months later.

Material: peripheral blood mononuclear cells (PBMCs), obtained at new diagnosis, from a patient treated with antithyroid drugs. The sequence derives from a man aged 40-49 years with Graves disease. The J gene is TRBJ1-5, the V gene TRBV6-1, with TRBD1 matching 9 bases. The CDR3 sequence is CASSRDRVAPQHF. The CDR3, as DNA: TGTGCCAGCAGTCGGGACAGGGTGGCGCCCCAGCATTTT.